The entry below gives a single T cell receptor (beta chain) sequence along with its context. Germline V lookup: CDR1 SGHNT, CDR2 YYREEE (reference sequence). Losses at the gene ends were 0 bases for V and 1 base for J; bases not matched to a gene: 2. This CDR3 has 15 residues. The sample is drawn from a study of OX40 agonist ivuxolimab in advanced cancers. The protocol was immunoSEQ multiplex PCR, while the TCRdb copy is restricted to in-frame clones and leaves out a portion. The sample lists tens of thousands of clones, 79% seen once, with around 2.4% in the top ten. The sequence came from an adult with an advanced solid tumor such as melanoma, head and neck, liver or kidney cancer. V is TRBV5-4 and J is TRBJ2-7; 9 nucleotides line up with TRBD1. The sequenced sample was CD4+ or CD8+ T cells sorted from blood, obtained in a trial of the OX40 agonist ivuxolimab. The CDR3 loop is CASSLAGTGSYEQYF. In DNA, the CDR3 is TGTGCCAGCAGCTTGGCTGGGACAGGGTCCTACGAGCAGTACTTC.